The following is a TCR beta chain sequence with its context. Its binding antigen is unknown. No base qualities exist here, and no much larger clone lies one base off it. From the germline V gene, CDR1 is MDHEN and CDR2 is SYDVKM. V is clipped by 3 bases and J by 8 bases, and the sequence between their germline boundaries is 17 bases long. Measured from the cysteine to the phenylalanine, the CDR3 is 15 residues long. CDR3 DNA only is kept here, 45 bases in frame from base 1. This specimen belongs to a study of breast tumors, draining lymph nodes, adjacent tissues (dated by TCRdb to the mid-2010s). Regarding the study in general: Breast cancer patients provided tumor, adjacent nontumor tissue and axillary lymph nodes, and the study compared the TCR beta repertoires across these three sources. The study aimed to assess the relationships and possible T-cell exchange between tumor, surrounding tissue and draining lymph node repertoires in human breast cancer.

The lymph node samples were taken from the axillary draining lymph nodes of breast cancer patients. The study at large found these results: Tumors showed preferential V and J gene usage, and their T-cell repertoire diversity fell below that of lymph nodes yet above that of nontumor tissue. The conclusion that tumor T cells originate in lymph nodes was framed as consistent with a hypothesis rather than directly demonstrated. A scenario in which most tumor T cells derive from the lymph node and then expand within tumor tissue was judged to be consistent with the data. Tumor and nontumor tissue repertoires were significantly more similar in luminal-like than in basal-like breast cancer.

Sequencing relied on an Illumina HiSeq 2000. TCR beta chain libraries were generated by multiplex PCR amplification. High-throughput sequencing was used to analyze the amplified TCR beta chain products. TCRdb applied fastp at Q25 and MiXCR to the public reads, then kept only in-frame beta chains. Every CDR3 protein is listed once, alongside the most common genes and DNA of its rows. For this sample there are 200,000 to 300,000 distinct CDR3 sequences; 30% to 35% appear just once. Approximately 1% of the sample comes from the top ten. The V gene is TRBV28 and the J gene is TRBJ2-1; the D gene is possibly TRBD1, with 6 bases matching. This TCR was recovered from a female donor with breast cancer. Some clones in this sample may be carry-over from other donors' samples. Sequenced sample: axillary lymph node tissue. The bases are TGTGCCAGCAGTTTCGCCGACAGGATAAGCGATGAGCAGTTCTTC. Protein translation: CASSFADRISDEQFF.